This is a list of T cell receptor beta chains from one sample in a study of PD-1 blockade in classical Hodgkin lymphoma. Sequenced by immunoSEQ multiplex PCR; TCRdb stores in-frame clones only, minus some. The table includes roughly 45,000 clones, roughly three quarters detected once. The sample was peripheral blood mononuclear cells (PBMCs), taken before the second cycle of nivolumab. Every receptor here comes from a human donor with classical Hodgkin lymphoma. Both conserved end residues are part of each CDR3. Clone size appears in some rows only: once, few, many, or a class for an expanded clone.

clone_size v_call cdr3_aa
. TRBV11-1 CASGAGTSGFEETQYF
. TRBV4-3 CASSQDWRGRTSTDTQYF
few TRBV9 CASSANLGGKDTEAFF
. TRBV9 CASSVASFSGANVLTF
. TRBV6-5 CASSSPTGELFF
. TRBV19 CASGSGASTDTQYF
few TRBV7-9 CASSPVGGVNYGYTF
. TRBV19 CASSFLGQPSGGGYTF
. TRBV7-2 CASSSPGTLFPNEQFF
few TRBV7-6 CASSLEGQGRNGYTF
. TRBV6-5 CASRRPGGPEAFF
. TRBV18 CASSPPVLETQYF
. TRBV30 CAWSTPREGGRADTQYF
few TRBV9 CASSVDSRGQSTGELFF
. TRBV7-3 CASSLTSGPSSSYNEQFF
few TRBV29-1 CSVVIRYGYTF
medium-sized TRBV19 CASSRGSSGNTIYF
. TRBV7-3 CASSLVGDDEQYF
. TRBV18 CASSPVRTGLVGTEAFF
. TRBV7-9 CASTKVLRTGELFF
. TRBV18 CASSPRTISNYGYTF
medium-sized TRBV7-3 CASSLTSGGMNTEAFF
. TRBV28 CASSPRQGASNSPLHF